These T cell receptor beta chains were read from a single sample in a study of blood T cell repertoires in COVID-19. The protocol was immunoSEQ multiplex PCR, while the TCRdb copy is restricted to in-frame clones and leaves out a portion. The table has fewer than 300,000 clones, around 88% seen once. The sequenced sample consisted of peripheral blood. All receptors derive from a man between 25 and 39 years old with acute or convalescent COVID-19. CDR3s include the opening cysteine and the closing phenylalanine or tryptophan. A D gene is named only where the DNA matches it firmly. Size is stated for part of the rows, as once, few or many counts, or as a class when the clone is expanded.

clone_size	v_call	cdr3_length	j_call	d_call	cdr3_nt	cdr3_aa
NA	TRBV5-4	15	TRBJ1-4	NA	TGTGCCAGCAGCTTGAGGGGAAGAGGCGATGAAAAACTGTTTTTT	CASSLRGRGDEKLFF
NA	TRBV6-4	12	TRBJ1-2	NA	TGTGCCAGCAGCGAACAGGGATACGGCTACACCTTC	CASSEQGYGYTF
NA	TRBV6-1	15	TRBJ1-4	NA	TGTGCCAGCAGTGAACCGGGGCAGGGGAATGAAAAACTGTTTTTT	CASSEPGQGNEKLFF
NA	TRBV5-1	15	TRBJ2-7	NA	TGCGCCAGCAGCTTGTCCCCAGGGGGGATAGGGGAGCAGTACTTC	CASSLSPGGIGEQYF
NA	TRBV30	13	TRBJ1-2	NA	TGTGCCTGGAGTGTACACAGATCGGGGGGCTACACCTTC	CAWSVHRSGGYTF
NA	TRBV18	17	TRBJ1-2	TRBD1	TGTGCCAGCTCACCACGTCCCAGGGGGTCCCCGAACTATGGCTACACCTTC	CASSPRPRGSPNYGYTF
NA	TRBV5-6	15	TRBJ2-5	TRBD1	TGTGCCAGCAGCTCCGGGACAGGGAGTTTTGAGACCCAGTACTTC	CASSSGTGSFETQYF
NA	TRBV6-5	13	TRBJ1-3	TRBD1	TGTGCCAGCAGTCAACAGGGGGGAAACACCATATATTTT	CASSQQGGNTIYF
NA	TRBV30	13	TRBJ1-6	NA	TGTGCCTGGGTACTGGGCCTTAATTCACCCCTCCACTTT	CAWVLGLNSPLHF
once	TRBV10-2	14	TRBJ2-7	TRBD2	TGCGCCAGCAGTCCTAGCGGGGGCATCTACGAGCAGTACTTC	CASSPSGGIYEQYF
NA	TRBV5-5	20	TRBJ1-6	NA	TGTGCCAGCAGCCGAGATGCGGGCAGGGGCCCAAGCACATATAATTCACCCCTCCACTTT	CASSRDAGRGPSTYNSPLHF
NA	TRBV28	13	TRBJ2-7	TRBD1	TGTGCCAGCACTCGACGGACAGGTTACGAGCAGTACTTC	CASTRRTGYEQYF
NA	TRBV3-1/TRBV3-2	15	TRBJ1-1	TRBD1	TGTGCCAGCAGCCAGGACAGGAACCTGAACACTGAAGCTTTCTTT	CASSQDRNLNTEAFF
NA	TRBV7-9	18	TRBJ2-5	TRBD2	TGTGCCAGCAGCCAAGTAGGCGGGCCTAGCGGGAGACGCGAGACCCAGTACTTC	CASSQVGGPSGRRETQYF
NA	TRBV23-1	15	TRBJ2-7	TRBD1	TGCGCCAGCAGTCAAACGGGACAGGGGAGCCACGAGCAGTACTTC	CASSQTGQGSHEQYF
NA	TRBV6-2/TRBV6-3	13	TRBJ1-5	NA	TGTGCCAGCAGCCGACAGTCCAATCAGCCCCAGCATTTT	CASSRQSNQPQHF
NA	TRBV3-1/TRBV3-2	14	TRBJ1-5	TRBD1	TGTGCCAGCAGCCGGACAGGGGGCAATCAGCCCCAGCATTTT	CASSRTGGNQPQHF
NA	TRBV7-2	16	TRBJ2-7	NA	TGTGCCAGCAGCTTAGCGCCCCTAGCCCGTGATGGGGAGCAGTACTTC	CASSLAPLARDGEQYF
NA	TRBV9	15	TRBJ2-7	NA	TGTGCCAGCAGCGTAGACGGGGTGGGGACCTACGAGCAGTACTTC	CASSVDGVGTYEQYF
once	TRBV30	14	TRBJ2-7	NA	TGTGCCTGGAAGACATCGGACTCCTCCTACGAGCAGTACTTC	CAWKTSDSSYEQYF
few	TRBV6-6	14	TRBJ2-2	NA	TGTGCCAGCAGTTTGACTAGATCGACCGGGGAGCTGTTTTTT	CASSLTRSTGELFF
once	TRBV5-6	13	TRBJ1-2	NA	TGTGCCAGCCGGGGGGGCGCTTACTATGGCTACACCTTC	CASRGGAYYGYTF
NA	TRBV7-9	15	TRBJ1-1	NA	TGTGCCAGCAGCACCCCCTACAGGGAGCACACTGAAGCTTTCTTT	CASSTPYREHTEAFF
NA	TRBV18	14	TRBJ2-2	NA	TGTGCCAGCTCACCGGGACACCTCGCCGGGGAGCTGTTTTTT	CASSPGHLAGELFF
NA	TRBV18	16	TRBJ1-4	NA	TGTGCCAGCTCACCAATAGCTTCTCCAACTAATGAAAAACTGTTTTTT	CASSPIASPTNEKLFF
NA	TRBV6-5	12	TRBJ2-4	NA	TGTGCCAGCGGTCCAGGGAAAAACATTCAGTACTTC	CASGPGKNIQYF
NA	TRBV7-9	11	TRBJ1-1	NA	TGTGCCAGCAGCCCGGGGAGCGGAGCTTTCTTT	CASSPGSGAFF
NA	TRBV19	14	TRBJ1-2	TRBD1	TGTGCCAGTAGTATGGACAGGGGGAGGGCTGGCTACACCTTC	CASSMDRGRAGYTF
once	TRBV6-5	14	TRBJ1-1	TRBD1	TGTGCCAGCAGTCCCACCGGACAGGGGCCGGGAGCTTTCTTT	CASSPTGQGPGAFF
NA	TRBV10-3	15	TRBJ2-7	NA	TGTGCCATCAGTGACCCCGGGAGATATAACTACGAGCAGTACTTC	CAISDPGRYNYEQYF
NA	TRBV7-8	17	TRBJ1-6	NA	TGTGCCAGCAGCTTAGGAACGGGCGGGACCGCAAATTCACCCCTCCACTTT	CASSLGTGGTANSPLHF
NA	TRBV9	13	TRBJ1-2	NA	TGTGCCAGCAGCGTAGATTCGGACTATGGCTACACCTTC	CASSVDSDYGYTF
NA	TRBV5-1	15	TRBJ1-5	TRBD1	TGCGCCAGCAGAATCGGGCAGGGGGGCAATCAGCCCCAGCATTTT	CASRIGQGGNQPQHF
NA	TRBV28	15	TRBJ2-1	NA	TGTGCCAGCAGAACTCTTGGCGGACTCCACAATGAGCAGTTCTTC	CASRTLGGLHNEQFF
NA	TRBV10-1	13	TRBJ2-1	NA	TGCGCCAGCAGTGGAGTTTCCTACAATGAGCAGTTCTTC	CASSGVSYNEQFF
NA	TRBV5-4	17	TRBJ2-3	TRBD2	TGTGCCAGCACCCCCCGGACTAGCGGGGTTCGCACAGATACGCAGTATTTT	CASTPRTSGVRTDTQYF
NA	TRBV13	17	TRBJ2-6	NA	TGTGCCAGCAGCCGCCAGGGTGGGTTATCTGGGGCCAACGTCCTGACTTTC	CASSRQGGLSGANVLTF
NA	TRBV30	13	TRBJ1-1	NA	TGTGCCTGGGGAGCATCCAGATACACTGAAGCTTTCTTT	CAWGASRYTEAFF
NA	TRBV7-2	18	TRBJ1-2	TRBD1	TGTGCCAGCAGCCCAAACAGCGTGTCCGGGACAGGACTTTATGGCTACACCTTC	CASSPNSVSGTGLYGYTF
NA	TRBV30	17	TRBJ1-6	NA	TGTGCCTGGAGTGGGCCCTCGTCAATTCGATATAATTCACCCCTCCACTTT	CAWSGPSSIRYNSPLHF
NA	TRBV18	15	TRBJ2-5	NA	TGTGCCAGCTCACCACGATCTTTGGGGGGAGAGACCCAGTACTTC	CASSPRSLGGETQYF
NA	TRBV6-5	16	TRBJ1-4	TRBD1	TGTGCCAGCAGTTACGGGACAGGGTTCACTAATGAAAAACTGTTTTTT	CASSYGTGFTNEKLFF
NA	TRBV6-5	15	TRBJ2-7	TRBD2	TGTGCCAGCAGTTCTGAACTAGCGGGCACGTCCGAGCAGTACTTC	CASSSELAGTSEQYF
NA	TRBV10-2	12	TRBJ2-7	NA	TGCGCCAGCAGTGCGGTCCTGTACGAGCAGTACTTC	CASSAVLYEQYF
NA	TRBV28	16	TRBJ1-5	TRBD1	TGTGCCAGCAGCCGGCTCGGGACAGCCTTTCATCAGCCCCAGCATTTT	CASSRLGTAFHQPQHF
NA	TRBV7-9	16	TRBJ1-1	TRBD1	TGTGCCAGCAGCCCGGGTACAGGGGGGTTAAACACTGAAGCTTTCTTT	CASSPGTGGLNTEAFF
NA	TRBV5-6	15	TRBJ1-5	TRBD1	TGTGCCAGCAGCTTAATCAGGGGGACAAGACAGCCCCAGCATTTT	CASSLIRGTRQPQHF
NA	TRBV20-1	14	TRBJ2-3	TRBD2	TGCAGTGCTAGTAAGGCTAGCGGGGTGAATACGCAGTATTTT	CSASKASGVNTQYF
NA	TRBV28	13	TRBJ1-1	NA	TGTGCCAGCAGAGGACAGATGAACACTGAAGCTTTCTTT	CASRGQMNTEAFF
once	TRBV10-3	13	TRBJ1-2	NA	TGTGCCATCAGTAGGACAGACGACTATGGCTACACCTTC	CAISRTDDYGYTF
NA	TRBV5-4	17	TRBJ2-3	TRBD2	TGTGCCAGCAGCTCCCGGACTAGCGGGTCTAACACAGATACGCAGTATTTT	CASSSRTSGSNTDTQYF
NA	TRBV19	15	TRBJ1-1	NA	TGTGCCAGTAGTAACAGGGATCAAGCGAACACTGAAGCTTTCTTT	CASSNRDQANTEAFF
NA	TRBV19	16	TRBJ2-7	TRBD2	TGTGCCAGTAGTGGGCGCAGCGGGATGAAAACTAACGAGCAGTACTTC	CASSGRSGMKTNEQYF
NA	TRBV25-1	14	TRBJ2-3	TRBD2	TGTGCCAGCAGCGGGACTACCAGGACAGATACGCAGTATTTT	CASSGTTRTDTQYF
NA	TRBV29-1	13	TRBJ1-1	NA	TGCAGCGTTACCTTGGGCCGTAACACTGAAGCTTTCTTT	CSVTLGRNTEAFF
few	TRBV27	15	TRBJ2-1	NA	TGTGCCAGCAGTTTATGGGTGGGAGCGAACAATGAGCAGTTCTTC	CASSLWVGANNEQFF